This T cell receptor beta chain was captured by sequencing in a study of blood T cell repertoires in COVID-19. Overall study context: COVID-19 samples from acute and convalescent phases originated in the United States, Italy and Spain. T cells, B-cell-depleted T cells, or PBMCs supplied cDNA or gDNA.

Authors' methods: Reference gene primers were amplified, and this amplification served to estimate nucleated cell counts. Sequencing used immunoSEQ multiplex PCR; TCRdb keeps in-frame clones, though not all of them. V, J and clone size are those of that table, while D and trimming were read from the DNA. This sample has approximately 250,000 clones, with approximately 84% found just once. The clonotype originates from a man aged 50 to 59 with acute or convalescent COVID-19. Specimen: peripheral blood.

This CDR3 reads CATTQAGGYETQYF. In nucleotides, the CDR3 is TGTGCCACCACTCAGGCGGGAGGATATGAGACCCAGTACTTC. The chain carries TRBV19 and TRBJ2-5; 8 nucleotides align to TRBD2. The CDR3 sequence is 14 residues long. CDR1 is LNHDA and CDR2 is SQIVND in the germline V gene (reference sequence). J lost 5 bases, V lost 10 bases, and 12 bases had no gene match.